One and the same sample provided the 2 T cell receptor beta chains below, sequenced in a study of blood T cell repertoires in COVID-19. Sequencing used immunoSEQ multiplex PCR; TCRdb keeps in-frame clones, though not all of them. This table holds around 240,000 clones, more than 75% found once. Sequencing used PBMCs or T cells enriched from blood (not recorded which). These receptors were obtained from a woman aged 45-59 years who had recovered from COVID-19.

The chain links TRBV14 to TRBJ2-1; possible D gene TRBD2, 6 bases. Germline loops: CDR1 SGHDN, CDR2 FVKESK. V was shortened by 3 bases and J by 0 bases, with 15 bases between the two germline ends. This CDR3 comprises 17 residues. CDR3 sequence (DNA): TGTGCCAGCAGCCAGACCGGGAGCCTGAGCTCCTACAATGAGCAGTTCTTC. Protein: CASSQTGSLSSYNEQFF.

This chain connects TRBV28 to TRBJ2-7, with D possibly being TRBD2 (6 bases). With 7 bases removed from V and 3 bases from J, the gap between germline ends came to 13 bases. Germline V gene data show CDR1 as MDHEN and CDR2 as SYDVKM. CDR3 size: 13 residues. CDR3 DNA: TGTGCCAGCACCCTCGGGGGAAACTACGAGCAGTACTTC. Amino acids: CASTLGGNYEQYF.